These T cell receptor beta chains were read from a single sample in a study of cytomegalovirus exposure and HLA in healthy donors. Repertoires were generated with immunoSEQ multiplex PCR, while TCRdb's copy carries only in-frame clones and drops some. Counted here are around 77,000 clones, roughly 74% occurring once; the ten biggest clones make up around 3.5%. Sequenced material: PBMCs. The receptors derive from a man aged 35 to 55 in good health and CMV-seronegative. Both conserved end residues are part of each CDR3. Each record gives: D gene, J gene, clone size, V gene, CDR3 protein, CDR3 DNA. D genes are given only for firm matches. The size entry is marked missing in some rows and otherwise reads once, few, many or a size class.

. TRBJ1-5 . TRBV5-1 CASSLDPGNQPQHF TGCGCCAGCAGCTTGGACCCGGGCAATCAGCCCCAGCATTTT
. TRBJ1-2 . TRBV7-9 CASSPGRAGLRYGYTF TGTGCCAGCAGCCCAGGACGGGCAGGGCTGAGATATGGCTACACCTTC
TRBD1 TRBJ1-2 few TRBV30 CAWRDRGKDGYTF TGTGCCTGGAGGGACAGGGGGAAGGACGGCTACACCTTC
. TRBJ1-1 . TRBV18 CASSPQGSNHGAEAFF TGTGCCAGCTCACCGCAGGGGAGTAACCATGGGGCTGAAGCTTTCTTT
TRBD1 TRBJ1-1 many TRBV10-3 CAILAGTGAGGTEAFF TGTGCCATCCTTGCCGGGACAGGGGCGGGTGGCACTGAAGCTTTCTTT
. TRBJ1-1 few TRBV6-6 CASNPTGNTEAFF TGTGCCAGCAATCCCACGGGGAACACTGAAGCTTTCTTT
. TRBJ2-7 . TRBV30 CAWSRMGEGGYEQYF TGTGCCTGGAGCCGAATGGGGGAGGGGGGGTACGAGCAGTACTTC
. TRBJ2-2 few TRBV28 CATGQLNTGELFF TGTGCCACGGGACAACTGAACACCGGGGAGCTGTTTTTT
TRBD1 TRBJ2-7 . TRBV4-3 CASSFNGQGAYEQYF TGCGCCAGCAGCTTCAATGGACAGGGGGCCTACGAGCAGTACTTC
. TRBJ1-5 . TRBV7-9 CASSMHGTRESQPQHF TGTGCCAGCAGCATGCACGGGACACGTGAAAGTCAGCCCCAGCATTTT
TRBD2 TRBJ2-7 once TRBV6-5 CASSYSRTSYEQYF TGTGCCAGCAGTTACTCGAGGACTAGCTACGAGCAGTACTTC
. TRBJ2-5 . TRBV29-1 CSDPSRRQETQYF TGCAGCGACCCCTCACGCAGACAAGAGACCCAGTACTTC
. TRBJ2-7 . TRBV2 CASSLRRAYEQYF TGTGCCAGCAGTCTCCGACGGGCCTACGAGCAGTACTTC
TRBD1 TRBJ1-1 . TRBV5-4 CASSLDRGLKEAFF TGTGCCAGCAGCTTGGACAGGGGACTGAAAGAAGCTTTCTTT
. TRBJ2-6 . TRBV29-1 CSVSTSTGANVLTF TGCAGCGTGTCGACATCCACGGGGGCCAACGTCCTGACTTTC
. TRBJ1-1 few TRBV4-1 CASSQRGGPEAFF TGCGCCAGCAGCCAACGAGGCGGTCCTGAAGCTTTCTTT
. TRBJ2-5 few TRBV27 CASSLSAQTQETQYF TGTGCCAGCAGTTTATCGGCCCAGACTCAAGAGACCCAGTACTTC
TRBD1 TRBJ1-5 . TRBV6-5 CASRRTGSDNQPQHF TGTGCCAGCAGGCGGACAGGGTCTGACAATCAGCCCCAGCATTTT
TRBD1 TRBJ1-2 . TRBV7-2 CASSLSRQGAGGYTF TGTGCCAGCAGCTTATCGAGACAGGGGGCGGGTGGCTACACCTTC
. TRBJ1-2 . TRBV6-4 CASSPSRTFNYGYTF TGTGCCAGCAGCCCGAGCCGAACTTTTAACTATGGCTACACCTTC
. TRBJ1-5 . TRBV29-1 CSVGQGGGFQPQHF TGCAGCGTTGGGCAAGGCGGGGGTTTTCAGCCCCAGCATTTT
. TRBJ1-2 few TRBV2 CASSEVSYTF TGTGCCAGCAGTGAAGTTAGCTACACCTTC